The clone carrying this T cell receptor delta chain was found many times. Translating this DNA gives a protein that differs at residue 11 from the TCRdb one, which belongs to a much larger clone; a read error is likely, and the protein shown is this translation. This sample was taken from a study of γδ T cells in repeated Plasmodium falciparum infection. Germline values: CDR1 TSWWSYY, CDR2 QGS. Trimming removed 4 bases from V and 0 bases from J, with 24 bases in between. The CDR3 is 19 residues long. TCRdb reanalyzed the multiplex PCR reads using CATT. The sample has over 55,000 delta-chain clones, 1.7% seen once. Flow sorting of PBMC yielded separate Vgamma9/Vdelta2+ and Vdelta2-negative gammadelta T cell populations for bulk repertoire analysis.

This clonotype was obtained from a pool of human donors (malaria-infected and uninfected, not separated). This chain links TRDV1 with TRDJ1; D is unresolved. Sequenced sample: gamma-delta T cells from blood. The CDR3 loop reads CALGGRLKKSPRYTDKLIF. Here the CDR3 DNA reads TGTGCTCTTGGGGGAAGACTTAAAAAGTCCCCCCGGTACACCGATAAACTCATCTTT.